What follows is one T cell receptor (beta chain) and its context. Its antigen is unidentified. This specimen belongs to a study of shared clonotypes between healthy human individuals. Study-wide results and caveats: Deeper or shallower sequencing was expected to change how clonotypes are shared among donors.

Germline V gene sequence: CDR1 SGHVS, CDR2 FQNEAQ. The CDR3 runs 13 residues. Deletions cut 1 base from V and 5 bases from J, with 8 bases between. Naive CD4+ cells were CD45RA-selected; the remaining cells were memory. Assay used: immunoSEQ multiplex PCR; TCRdb lists only in-frame clones, some missing. The sample lists 2 million to 2.5 million clones; under 95% were seen once. The clonotype originates from a young man in good health. Some clones in this sample may be carry-over from other donors' samples. Sequencing was done on a sample of naive CD4+ T cells from PBMCs. Indicated subset: CD45RA+ positively selected. The V and J genes are TRBV7-8 and TRBJ2-5; D uncertain. The CDR3 coding sequence is TGTGCCAGCAGCTTAGGGCGCAGTGAGACCCAGTACTTC. Its protein product is CASSLGRSETQYF.